This is a list of T cell receptor beta chains from one sample in a study of T-cell memory formation after mild COVID-19. Via MiXCR, TCRdb re-called the 5' RACE reads, giving one row per CDR3 protein. The profile covers just under 350,000 distinct CDR3 sequences, with over 10% appearing a single time and roughly a fifth taken by the ten largest. Material for sequencing was PBMCs or a T cell subset sorted from them (not recorded which). The receptors shown here come from a man aged 18-30 years who had mild COVID-19 (a few samples of this study predate the infection). Cell type and time point are not known. The conserved cysteine and the conserved F or W are not part of the CDR3 here. The order of the fields is clone size, J gene, V gene, CDR3 protein. Only some rows state a clone size, as once, few, many or a class for expanded clones.

-,TRBJ2-4,TRBV12-3/TRBV12-4,AVGDRAKNIQY
-,TRBJ1-6,TRBV4-1,ASSRSQTGDGSPLH
few,TRBJ2-3,TRBV7-3,ASSFLLTDTQY
-,TRBJ1-2,TRBV5-1,ASSLPSGRDFGYT
many,TRBJ1-2,TRBV7-2,ASSFTGDYGYT
few,TRBJ2-1,TRBV28,ASSQGVGQF
many,TRBJ1-2,TRBV7-2,ASSATGGTGYT
many,TRBJ2-5,TRBV20-1,SVSQGGGAETQY
-,TRBJ2-3,TRBV7-9,ASCSGGTDTQY
-,TRBJ2-3,TRBV12-3/TRBV12-4,ASSILGGGASTDTQY
few,TRBJ1-4,TRBV5-1,ASSYGHTNNEKLF
few,TRBJ2-1,TRBV4-3,ASSQADWDNEQF
-,TRBJ2-5,TRBV4-3,ASSHGPRGTQY
few,TRBJ2-7,TRBV13,ASSFEKYEQY
few,TRBJ1-5,TRBV12-3/TRBV12-4,ASSLLLGFQPQH
few,TRBJ2-7,TRBV29-1,SGIQGDEQY
many,TRBJ2-1,TRBV6-5,ASSYSEHLVYNEQF
-,TRBJ2-2,TRBV6-2/TRBV6-3,ASSPLGDEYTGELF
many,TRBJ1-2,TRBV4-1,ASSIPGQALGPYGYT
-,TRBJ2-2,TRBV5-6,ASSLPAGGDTGELF
few,TRBJ2-3,TRBV28,ASGKGGTDTQY
-,TRBJ2-7,TRBV7-2,ASSLSPTIYEQY
-,TRBJ1-1,TRBV4-3,ASSQDDYLTTEAF
many,TRBJ2-1,TRBV20-1,SASPGLADNEQF
many,TRBJ2-5,TRBV7-2,ASSLAGTEQETQY
medium-sized,TRBJ1-2,TRBV7-2,ASSPGLGLYGYT
-,TRBJ2-2,TRBV6-2/TRBV6-3,ASRVPGSYFAGELF
few,TRBJ2-1,TRBV7-2,ASGSDRYNEQF
few,TRBJ2-3,TRBV7-8,ASSSGQGVVADTQY